The 10 T cell receptor beta chains listed next were all sequenced from one sample in a study of T cell responses to AZD1222 COVID-19 vaccine. Some clones are missing from TCRdb's copy, which holds only in-frame ones; the method was immunoSEQ multiplex PCR. Of 95,000 to 150,000 clones listed, 92% are singletons. Sequencing used peripheral blood, obtained on day 0 of AZD1222 vaccination. The receptor source for this set is an adult in good health.

The chain couples TRBV30 to TRBJ1-1; D is ambiguous. In germline, CDR1 is GTSNPN, CDR2 SVGIG (reference sequence). V gave up 0 bases and J gave up 5 bases, with 10 bases separating them. The CDR3 runs to 13 residues. Here the CDR3 DNA reads TGTGCCTGGAGTGTAGATGAGTGGACTGAAGCTTTCTTT. It is translated as CAWSVDEWTEAFF.

V usage is TRBV27 and J usage is TRBJ1-1; possible D gene TRBD1, 5 bases. Germline V gene data show CDR1 as MNHEY and CDR2 as SMNVEV (reference sequence). Trimming took 2 bases from V and 0 from J, leaving 16 bases between them. The CDR3 has 17 residues. CDR3 DNA: TGTGCCAGCAGTTTAGGAGGCTGGGGCGCTATGAACACTGAAGCTTTCTTT. Translating gives CASSLGGWGAMNTEAFF.

The chain has TRBV19 and TRBJ1-2; the D gene is possibly TRBD1 (5 bases). CDR1 and CDR2 (germline): LNHDA, SQIVND (reference sequence). V was shortened by 2 bases and J by 0 bases, with 13 bases between the two germline ends. This CDR3 has 16 residues. For the CDR3, the DNA is TGTGCCAGTAGTATAAGTAGACCAGGGCCTAACTATGGCTACACCTTC. Amino acids: CASSISRPGPNYGYTF.

The V gene is TRBV5-1, the J gene TRBJ2-3, with D uncertain. There are 13 residues in the CDR3. With 1 base removed from V and 4 bases from J, the gap between germline ends came to 7 bases. Germline V lookup: CDR1 SGHRS, CDR2 YFSETQ. DNA of the CDR3: TGCGCCAGCAGCTTGCGCCCATCAGATACGCAGTATTTT. This codes for CASSLRPSDTQYF.

V usage is TRBV7-3 and J usage is TRBJ1-1; the D gene is possibly TRBD1 (6 bases). The V end was cut by 5 bases, the J end by 8 bases, with 15 bases between. The CDR3 is made up of 13 amino acids. CDR1 is SGHTA and CDR2 is FQGTGA in the germline V gene. CDR3 amino acids: CASSPGGAAEAFF. Written as DNA, the CDR3 is TGTGCCAGCAGCCCCGGGGGGGCAGCGGAAGCTTTCTTT.

The V gene is TRBV21-1, the J gene TRBJ2-7; TRBD2 reflects the table's D call only, with no check against the DNA. TRBV21-1 is termed a pseudogene. The CDR3 is 14 amino acids. CDR3 sequence (DNA): TGTGCCAGCAGAAAAAAACGGGGTTGGTACGAGCAGTACGTC. Its protein is CASRKKRGWYEQYV.

The rearrangement uses TRBV5-1 and TRBJ1-2; D unresolved. CDR1 and CDR2 from the germline V gene are SGHRS and YFSETQ. The V gene lost 4 bases and the J gene lost 9 bases, with 16 bases spanning the gap. The CDR3 has 13 residues. CDR3 sequence: CASSPDANARYTF. DNA for the CDR3: TGCGCCAGCAGCCCGGACGCCAACGCACGCTACACCTTC.

For the CDR3, the DNA is TGTGCCAGTAGTCGCTCTCAGGGTGATAGCAATCAGCCCCAGCATTTT. Protein product: CASSRSQGDSNQPQHF. The chain employs TRBV19 and TRBJ1-5; a possible D gene is TRBD1 (5 bases). The CDR3 has 16 amino acids. The ends were cut back, 5 bases at V and 0 bases at J, with 14 bases in the middle. CDR1 is LNHDA and CDR2 is SQIVND in the germline V gene (reference sequence).

This clone was picked up one time. The genes are TRBV21-1 and TRBJ1-3. TRBV21-1 is a pseudogene locus. The CDR3 has 15 residues. The CDR3 region has the DNA TGTGCCAGCAGCGATAGAGGAAGGACTGGAAACACCATATATTTT. This encodes CASSDRGRTGNTIYF.

The chain uses TRBV5-8 and TRBJ1-6, with 7 bases identical to TRBD1. V was pared by 6 bases and J by 10 bases, with 10 bases of the junction left unmatched. CDR1 and CDR2 from the germline V gene are SGHTS and YDEGEE. CDR3 size: 14 residues. The CDR3 region has the DNA TGTGCCAGCACCCTAAGGGGGCGGTTATCACCCCTCCACTTT. Amino acid sequence: CASTLRGRLSPLHF. The full variable domain, with the rest looked up from reference TRBV5-8 and TRBJ1-6, is EAGVTQSPTHLIKTRGQQATLRCSPISGHTSVYWYQQALGLGLQFLLWYDEGEERNRGNFPPRFSGRQFPNYSSELNVNALELEDSALYLCASTLRGRLSPLHFGNGTRLTVT.